A selection of T cell receptor beta chains follows, all from one sample in a study of CD8 T cells in Susac syndrome. MiXCR was run by TCRdb on the immunoSEQ multiplex PCR reads, yielding one entry per CDR3 protein. The data contain 150,000 to 200,000 distinct CDR3 sequences, approximately 94% of them singletons. The source material was CD4+ T cells from PBMCs. Receptors originate from a human donor with multiple sclerosis. CDR3s include the opening cysteine and the closing phenylalanine or tryptophan. The D gene is left open where the match is weak. The listing skips clone size in some rows; elsewhere it reads once, few, many or a size class.

clone_size j_call d_call v_call cdr3_aa cdr3_nt
- TRBJ2-6 TRBD1 TRBV18 CASSRDRATNVLTF TGTGCCAGCTCCCGGGACAGGGCAACCAACGTCCTGACTTTC
- TRBJ1-1 - TRBV6-1 CASSEGTPDTEAFF TGTGCCAGCAGTGAAGGGACGCCCGACACTGAAGCTTTCTTT
- TRBJ2-2 TRBD2 TRBV20-1 CSARPHSSGRAMGTGELFF TGCAGTGCTAGGCCCCACTCTAGCGGGAGGGCCATGGGCACCGGGGAGCTGTTTTTT
few TRBJ2-7 TRBD1 TRBV29-1 CSVGTGVSEQYF TGCAGCGTTGGGACAGGGGTCTCCGAGCAGTACTTC
few TRBJ2-3 - TRBV9 CASSVGRGDTQYF TGTGCCAGCAGCGTAGGAAGAGGAGATACGCAGTATTTT
- TRBJ2-1 TRBD2 TRBV5-4 CASSLGATSGTASEQFF TGTGCCAGCAGCTTGGGGGCGACTAGCGGGACGGCGAGTGAGCAGTTCTTC
- TRBJ2-2 - TRBV4-3 CASSHTPETGELFF TGCGCCAGCAGCCACACCCCAGAGACCGGGGAGCTGTTTTTT
- TRBJ1-2 - TRBV7-2 CASSPDVNYGYTF TGTGCCAGCTCGCCTGACGTTAACTATGGCTACACCTTC
- TRBJ2-4 - TRBV4-1 CASSQPGRANQRVQYF TGCGCCAGCAGCCAACCGGGACGAGCGAACCAAAGGGTTCAGTACTTC
- TRBJ2-5 - TRBV9 CASSVNPAFGETQYF TGTGCCAGCAGCGTAAACCCAGCCTTCGGAGAGACCCAGTACTTC
once TRBJ2-3 - TRBV20-1 CSAPSAPADTQYF TGCAGTGCCCCCTCGGCCCCGGCAGATACGCAGTATTTT
- TRBJ2-1 TRBD1 TRBV20-1 CSSRDSPYNEQFF TGCAGTTCCCGGGACAGCCCCTACAATGAGCAGTTCTTC
once TRBJ2-4 TRBD2 TRBV27 CASSLRLAGGAKNIQYF TGTGCCAGCAGTCTGCGACTAGCGGGAGGGGCCAAAAACATTCAGTACTTC
- TRBJ2-7 - TRBV5-1 CASSLVDSSYEQYF TGCGCCAGCAGCTTGGTGGATAGCTCCTACGAGCAGTACTTC
- TRBJ1-5 - TRBV6-1 CASSNQGIFAPQHF TGTGCCAGCAGTAACCAGGGAATCTTCGCGCCCCAGCATTTT
- TRBJ1-2 - TRBV12-3/TRBV12-4 CASTRINYGYTF TGTGCTAGCACGCGGATAAACTATGGCTACACCTTC
- TRBJ2-3 TRBD2 TRBV29-1 CSVEGRGAGTDTQYF TGCAGCGTTGAGGGCCGCGGAGCGGGGACAGATACGCAGTATTTT